A single T cell receptor (beta chain) is shown here with its context. Its target is not known. The data are from a study of cytomegalovirus exposure and HLA in healthy donors. Overall study findings and caveats: Most TCR sequences were uncommon, yet certain public TCRs appeared in many donors. A few CMV-associated chains proved CMV antigen-specific in vitro.

Libraries were prepared by immunoSEQ multiplex PCR; TCRdb keeps only in-frame clonotypes and omits some of them. The sample contains tens of thousands of clones, approximately 92% of which appear only once. The sequencing sample was made of PBMCs. The sequence derives from a man aged 18-30 years in good health and CMV-seropositive.

DNA for the CDR3: TGCGCCAGCGGGATCATGGACAGGGAGGGCGAGCAGTACTTC. It encodes CASGIMDREGEQYF. This chain links TRBV23-1 with TRBJ2-7; D is perhaps TRBD1 (8 bases). Being an ORF, TRBV23-1 has a function that is uncertain. V was shortened by 8 bases and J by 6 bases, with 20 bases between the two germline ends. The CDR3 sequence is 14 residues long.